A single TCR beta chain is shown here with its context. The length of the CDR3 is 19 residues. V shed 4 bases, J shed 1 base, and the junction held 14 bases outside the gene matches. CDR1 is SGHDT, CDR2 YYEEEE, per germline. This sample stems from a study of blood T cell repertoires in COVID-19. For the study at large: Acute and convalescent COVID-19 samples came from the United States, Italy and Spain. The analysed material was cDNA or gDNA that came from T cells, B-cell-depleted T cells, or PBMCs.

Original analysis: Reference gene primers were amplified, and this amplification served to estimate nucleated cell counts. Libraries were prepared by immunoSEQ multiplex PCR; TCRdb keeps only in-frame clonotypes and omits some of them. Clone size and V and J calls were adopted from that table, with D and trimming inferred from the DNA. The table shows fewer than 300,000 clones, with around nine tenths occurring only once. Cohort 3 donors counted as recovered after two negative PCRs, clearance, or resolved symptoms. Input material: PBMCs or T cells enriched from blood (not recorded which). The rearrangement joins TRBV5-6 to TRBJ2-1; 10 positions agree with TRBD2. The source of this sequence is a man aged 40-49 years who had recovered from COVID-19. The CDR3 here is CASSGPGLATFGSYNEQFF. The CDR3 DNA follows: TGTGCCAGCAGCGGCCCGGGACTAGCGACCTTCGGGTCCTACAATGAGCAGTTCTTC.